Described below is a single TCR beta chain sequence and its context. This clonotype was picked up a small number of times. This clone's antigen is unknown. No base quality information exists; no much larger clone differs at one position. The data belong to a study of early T cells in non-severe SARS-CoV-2 infection (dated by TCRdb to the early 2020s). Concerning the study at large: Because TCR sequencing relied on bulk RNA taken from unsorted whole blood, pairing of alpha and beta chains was not possible.

Beyond this particular receptor, the publication reports: VDJdb matching was skewed toward anti-spike CD8 responses and likely underestimated virus-specific expansions, missing private and CD4 specificities.

The library came from 5' RACE. Sequencing took place on a NextSeq 500. To correct for sequencing error and PCR bias, the TCR library protocol tagged individual cDNA molecules with unique molecular identifiers. Both TCR alpha and beta chains were sequenced, and tight co-correlation was observed between alpha and beta sequence abundances in each sample. In the paper's pipeline: V gene, J gene and CDR3 annotation of TCR sequences was performed with Decombinator V4. Expanded TCRs were defined as changing significantly between any two time points under a Poisson model with p below 0.0001. Abundances of TCRs were expressed as counts per million after normalisation to the total number of TCRs sequenced in each sample. MAIT TCRs were defined by TRAV1-2 paired with TRAJ12, TRAJ20 or TRAJ33, and iNKT TCRs by TRAV10 paired with TRAJ18. VDJdb, accessed 1 November 2021, was searched for CMV, EBV and SARS-CoV-2 annotated TCRs, with TCRs annotated for multiple antigens excluded. TCRdb took the public reads, trimmed them with fastp at Q25, ran MiXCR for clone calling and kept in-frame beta chains. All rows with the same CDR3 protein become a single entry with the most common DNA and genes. TCRdb's processing, not the authors', yielded these V and J calls. In all, the sample holds more than 55,000 distinct CDR3 sequences, and approximately 13% of those were seen once. Of the sample, about 9.3% is held by the ten largest clones.

Set within a cohort of healthcare workers in London, UK, this nested case-control study involved weekly PCR testing of nasopharyngeal swabs along with blood sampling. Healthcare workers were recruited between 23 and 31 March 2020, during the week of the UK lockdown, and were followed weekly for up to roughly 16 weeks. The germline V gene (reference sequence) specifies SGHNT as CDR1 and YYREEE as CDR2. The V end gives up 4 bases and the J end 1 base, leaving 4 bases in the junction not matched to a gene. The cysteine opens and the phenylalanine closes a CDR3 of 14 amino acids. The sequence is cut down to CDR3 DNA, 42 bases in frame from base 1.

This sequence was found in an adult who was a healthcare worker with PCR-confirmed SARS-CoV-2 infection or an uninfected control (not recorded which). The chain is assembled from TRBV5-4 and TRBJ2-7, and 8 junctional nucleotides match TRBD1. The sample in question was whole blood, obtained at baseline. The CDR3 protein is CASSQQGESYEQYF. The nucleotide sequence reads as follows: TGTGCCAGCAGCCAACAGGGGGAATCCTACGAGCAGTACTTC.